The T cell receptor (beta chain) described here comes from a study of early T cells in non-severe SARS-CoV-2 infection (dated by TCRdb to the early 2020s). General notes on the study: TCR sequencing used bulk RNA from unsorted whole blood, so alpha and beta chains could not be paired. On the study overall, not on this receptor specifically: VDJdb matching was skewed toward anti-spike CD8 responses and likely underestimated virus-specific expansions by missing private and CD4 specificities.

Preparation of the library involved 5' RACE. Instrument on record: NextSeq 500. Unique molecular identifiers were attached to individual cDNA molecules in the TCR library protocol so that sequencing error and PCR bias could be corrected. Both TCR alpha and beta chains were sequenced, and tight co-correlation was observed between alpha and beta sequence abundances in each sample. The source study handled its data this way. Decombinator V4 was used to annotate TCR sequences for V gene, J gene and CDR3. TCRs were defined as expanded if a significant change between any two time points was detected under a Poisson model with p below 0.0001. TCR abundances were normalised to the total number of TCRs sequenced in each sample and reported as counts per million. VDJdb, accessed on 1 November 2021, was searched for TCRs annotated for CMV, EBV and SARS-CoV-2, and TCRs annotated for more than one antigen were excluded. TCRdb itself trimmed the public reads at Q25 with fastp, ran MiXCR and retained productive beta chains. Entries are consolidated by CDR3 protein sequence, retaining the most common genes and DNA. The V and J calls come from TCRdb's annotation, not from the publication. A total of roughly 93,000 distinct CDR3 sequences appear in this sample, about 14% of them only once. Around 0.5% of the sample comes from the top ten.

A case-control design nested within a healthcare worker cohort in London, UK, was used, with weekly nasopharyngeal swab PCR tests and blood sampling performed. Healthcare workers were recruited during the week of the UK lockdown, between 23 and 31 March 2020, and followed weekly for up to roughly 15 weeks. Comments on this clonotype: Its specific antigen is unknown. Base qualities are not at hand, and no much larger clone is one base apart.

The sample taken for sequencing was whole blood. The sequence came from an adult who was a healthcare worker with PCR-confirmed SARS-CoV-2 infection or an uninfected control (not recorded which).

The bases are TGTGCCAGCAGCCAAGCATACAGGGAAGCTTTCTTT. Translated, it reads CASSQAYREAFF. This receptor chain uses TRBV14 and TRBJ1-1; the best D guess is TRBD1, with 5 bases matching. Via the germline V gene, CDR1 is SGHDN and CDR2 FVKESK. Including the terminal cysteine and phenylalanine, the CDR3 comprises 12 residues. Only the CDR3 DNA is retained, 36 bases long and in frame from the first base. Relative to germline, V is 1 base shorter and J is 8 bases shorter, with 8 bases between their ends.